The table lists the clone carrying this T cell receptor beta chain with many counts. The sample originates from a study of identical twins' blood T cells. Both ends of each TCR cDNA library bore sample-specific barcodes. TCRdb analysed the 5' RACE reads with MiXCR anew, one entry per CDR3 protein. The table shows fewer than 450,000 distinct CDR3 sequences, with over 25% occurring only once. The CDR3 totals 12 residues. CDR1 is SQVTM, CDR2 ANQGSEA, per germline. V shed 7 bases and J 3 bases; nucleotides not matched to a gene: 5. The sequence was collected from a woman aged 18-50 years in good health. The chain uses TRBV29-1 and TRBJ1-2, with 7 bases lining up with TRBD1. Material for sequencing was PBMCs. The CDR3 sequence is CSAGTVDYGYTF. The CDR3 DNA reads as TGCAGCGCCGGGACAGTTGACTATGGCTACACCTTC. The variable domain in full, completed from reference TRBV29-1 and TRBJ1-2, reads SAVISQKPSRDICQRGTSLTIQCQVDSQVTMMFWYRQQPGQSLTLIATANQGSEATYESGFVIDKFPISRPNLTFSTLTVSNMSPEDSSIYLCSAGTVDYGYTFGSGTRLTVV.